This TCR beta chain was observed in a study of T cell changes during pregnancy in multiple sclerosis. Regarding this clone: Distinct nucleotide sequences in the sample also encode this CDR3.

The assay was immunoSEQ multiplex PCR, and TCRdb's table has in-frame clones only and misses some. In the table there are approximately 68,000 clones, about 89% of which are singletons. CDR1 is GTSNPN, CDR2 SVGIG, per germline (reference sequence). Trimming removed 5 bases from V and 4 bases from J; junction bases left unmatched: 2. The CDR3 totals 11 residues. Sequences were derived from peripheral blood, sampled in the second trimester of pregnancy. The J gene is TRBJ2-7, the V gene TRBV30; 7 nucleotides match TRBD1. The TCR was taken from a female donor with multiple sclerosis, enrolled in a pregnancy study. CDR3 in DNA: TGTGCCTGGGGGACAGCTTACGAGCAGTACTTC. Translating gives CAWGTAYEQYF.